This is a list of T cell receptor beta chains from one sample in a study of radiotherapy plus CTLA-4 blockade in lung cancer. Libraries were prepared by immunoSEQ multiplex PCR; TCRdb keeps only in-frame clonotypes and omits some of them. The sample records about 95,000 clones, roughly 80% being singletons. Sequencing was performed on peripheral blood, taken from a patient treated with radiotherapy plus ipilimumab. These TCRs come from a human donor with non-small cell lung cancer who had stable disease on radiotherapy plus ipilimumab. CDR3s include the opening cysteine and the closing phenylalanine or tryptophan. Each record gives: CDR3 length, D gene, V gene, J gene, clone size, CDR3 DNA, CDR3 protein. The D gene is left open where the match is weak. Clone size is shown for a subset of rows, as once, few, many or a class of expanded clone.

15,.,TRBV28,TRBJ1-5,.,TGTGCCAGCAGTCTAAGTAAGTTCTACAATCAGCCCCAGCATTTT,CASSLSKFYNQPQHF
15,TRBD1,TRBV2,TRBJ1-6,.,TGTGCCAGCAGCCTGGGGGACAGGATCTATTCACCCCTCCACTTT,CASSLGDRIYSPLHF
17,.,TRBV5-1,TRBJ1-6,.,TGCGCCAGCAGCTTGTCCCCCATGGGAGCCTATAATTCACCCCTCCACTTT,CASSLSPMGAYNSPLHF
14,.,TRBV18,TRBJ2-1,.,TGTGCCAGCTCGCAACAGAGCTCCTACAATGAGCAGTTCTTC,CASSQQSSYNEQFF
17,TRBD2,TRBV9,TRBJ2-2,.,TGTGCCAGCAGCTTTACAACCGGGACTAGTGGCACCGGGGAGCTGTTTTTT,CASSFTTGTSGTGELFF
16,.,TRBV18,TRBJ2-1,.,TGTGCCAGCTCACCACCAGGTAGGCTAGCAAAGAATGAGCAGTTCTTC,CASSPPGRLAKNEQFF
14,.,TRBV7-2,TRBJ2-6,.,TGTGCCAGCAGCCGGGACTCTGGGGCCAACGTCCTGACTTTC,CASSRDSGANVLTF
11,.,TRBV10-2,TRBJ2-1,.,TGCGCCAGCAGTGACGGGAATGAGCAGTTCTTC,CASSDGNEQFF
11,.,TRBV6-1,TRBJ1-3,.,TGTGCCAGCAGTGTAGGAAACACCATATATTTT,CASSVGNTIYF
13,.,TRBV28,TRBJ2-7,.,TGTGCCAGCAGTCCGGGGCCCTCCTACGAGCAGTACTTC,CASSPGPSYEQYF
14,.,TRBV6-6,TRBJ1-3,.,TGTGCCAGCAGTTACAACGAAGCCGGAAACACCATATATTTT,CASSYNEAGNTIYF
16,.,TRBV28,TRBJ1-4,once,TGTGCCAGCACCCTAAGGGCGGGGTTTAGGGTAGAAAAACTGTTTTTT,CASTLRAGFRVEKLFF
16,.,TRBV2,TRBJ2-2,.,TGTGCCAGCACCCAAGGGGTCTTAGGGAACACCGGGGAGCTGTTTTTT,CASTQGVLGNTGELFF
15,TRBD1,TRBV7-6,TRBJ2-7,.,TGTGCCAGCAGCTTAGCCCAGGGGGCGCCGTACGAGCAGTACTTC,CASSLAQGAPYEQYF
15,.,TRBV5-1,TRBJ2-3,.,TGCGCCAGCAGCTTGCAAGTTGCCGGCACAGATACGCAGTATTTT,CASSLQVAGTDTQYF
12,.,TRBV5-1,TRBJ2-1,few,TGCGCCAGCAGCCCGGGGTACAATGAGCAGTTCTTC,CASSPGYNEQFF
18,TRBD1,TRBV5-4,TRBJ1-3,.,TGTGCCAGCAGCTTGGGTGGACAGGGGAGATTGATGGGAAACACCATATATTTT,CASSLGGQGRLMGNTIYF
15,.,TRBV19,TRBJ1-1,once,TGTGCCAGTAGTATGTACGGGCAGTTGAACACTGAAGCTTTCTTT,CASSMYGQLNTEAFF
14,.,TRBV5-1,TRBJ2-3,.,TGCGCCAGCAGCTTGAGGCGGGACACAGATACGCAGTATTTT,CASSLRRDTDTQYF
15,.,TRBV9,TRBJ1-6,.,TGTGCCAGCAGCGCCGGGGACGGCAGAAATTCACCCCTCCACTTT,CASSAGDGRNSPLHF
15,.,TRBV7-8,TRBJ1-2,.,TGTGCCAGCAGCACCTCAATCTTCGCCCCCTATGGCTACACCTTC,CASSTSIFAPYGYTF
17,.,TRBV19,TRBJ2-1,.,TGTGCCAGTAGTGATCTGGACAGAGGCCGCGTCATGGGGGAGCAGTTCTTC,CASSDLDRGRVMGEQFF
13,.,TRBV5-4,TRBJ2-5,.,TGTGCCAGCAGCGGCCGGGACCCGGAGACCCAGTACTTC,CASSGRDPETQYF
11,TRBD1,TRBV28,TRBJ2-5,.,TGTGCCAGCAGTTTCGACAGGGGGCAGTACTTC,CASSFDRGQYF
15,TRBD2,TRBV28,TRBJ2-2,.,TGTGCCAGCAGCTTGGGGACTAGCTGGTCGGGGGAGCTGTTTTTT,CASSLGTSWSGELFF
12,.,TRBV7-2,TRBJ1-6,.,TGTGCCAGCAGCTTGGACCGACAAACCCTCCACTTT,CASSLDRQTLHF
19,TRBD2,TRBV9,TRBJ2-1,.,TGTGCCAGCAGCACTGGGACTAGCGGGGGCCTCTCTCCCCGCAATGAGCAGTTCTTC,CASSTGTSGGLSPRNEQFF
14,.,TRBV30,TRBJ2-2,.,TGTGCCTGGAGTCTTAACTCCTACACCGGGGAGCTGTTTTTT,CAWSLNSYTGELFF
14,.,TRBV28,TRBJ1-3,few,TGTGCCAGCTCTTTAGGGGGCTCTGGAAACACCATATATTTT,CASSLGGSGNTIYF
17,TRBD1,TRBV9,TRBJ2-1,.,TGTGCCAGCAGCGTAGTGGGGACAGGGGCCCTACTCAATGAGCAGTTCTTC,CASSVVGTGALLNEQFF
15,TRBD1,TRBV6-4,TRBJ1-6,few,TGTGCCAGGGGGACGAGGGGGCTAAATAATTCACCCCTCCACTTT,CARGTRGLNNSPLHF
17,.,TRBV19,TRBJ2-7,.,TGTGCCAGTAGTCCGGGACAATCTTTCGCCCCCTCCTACGAGCAGTACTTC,CASSPGQSFAPSYEQYF
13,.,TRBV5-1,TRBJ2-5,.,TGCGCCAGCAGTCAGACACGGCCGGAGACCCAGTACTTC,CASSQTRPETQYF
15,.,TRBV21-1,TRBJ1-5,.,TGTGCCAGCAGCCAAAGATTGGGACTTGCATCAGCCCAGCATTTT,CASSQRLGLASAQHF
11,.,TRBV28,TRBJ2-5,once,TGTGCCAGCAGTAACCGGGGCGTCGGTCACTTC,CASSNRGVGHF
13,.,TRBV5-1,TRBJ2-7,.,TGCGCCAGCAGCTTGGTGGGGCTAGGCGAGCAGTACTTC,CASSLVGLGEQYF
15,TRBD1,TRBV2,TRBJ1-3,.,TGTGCCAGCAGTCGGAGGGGGCTCCCTGGAAACACCATATATTTT,CASSRRGLPGNTIYF
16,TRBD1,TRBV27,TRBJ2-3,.,TGTGCCAGCAGTTTCTACCCCGGGACAGGGGATGATACGCAGTATTTT,CASSFYPGTGDDTQYF
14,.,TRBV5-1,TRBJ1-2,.,TGCGCCAGCAGCGCACTCACTTCTAACTATGGCTACACCTTC,CASSALTSNYGYTF
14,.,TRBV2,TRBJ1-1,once,TGTGCCAGCAGTCCCAGACAGCCGAACACTGAAGCTTTCTTT,CASSPRQPNTEAFF
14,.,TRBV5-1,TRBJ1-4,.,TGCGCCAGCAGTCCTGACAGTAGTAATGAAAAACTGTTTTTT,CASSPDSSNEKLFF
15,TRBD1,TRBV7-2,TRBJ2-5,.,TGTGCCAGCAGCTTAATGCCAGGGGGCGAAGAGACCCAGTACTTC,CASSLMPGGEETQYF
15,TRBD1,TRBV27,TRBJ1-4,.,TGTGCCAGCAGTTTGACGTCAGGGGGGACTGGAAAACTGTTTTTT,CASSLTSGGTGKLFF
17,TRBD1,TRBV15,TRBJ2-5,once,TGTGCCACCAAAACTACACGACAGGGGGCAGGATGGGAGACCCAGTACTTC,CATKTTRQGAGWETQYF